This T cell receptor beta chain was captured in a study of radiation and T cells in renal cell carcinoma. Whole-study context: Nephrectomy followed 15 Gy stereotactic body radiation by 4 weeks.

Time point reported: baseline pretreatment blood. Treatment: 15 Gy SBRT to primary tumor, nephrectomy 4 weeks later. The ends were cut back, 0 bases at V and 5 bases at J, with 15 bases in the middle. The CDR3 consists of 15 residues. From germline, CDR1 is SGDLS and CDR2 YYNGEE. Only in-frame clones appear in the TCRdb table, and some are missing; sequencing was by immunoSEQ multiplex PCR. Among about 140,000 clones listed, approximately 87% were seen once. The sequencing used blood, collected from a patient whose treatment included radiotherapy and nephrectomy. This receptor was identified in a woman between 45 and 65 years old with renal cell carcinoma. V is TRBV9 and J is TRBJ2-7; D is perhaps TRBD2 (5 bases). The CDR3 coding sequence is TGTGCCAGCAGCGTAGGTTCGATCACCGGGGACGAGCAGTACTTC. It is translated as CASSVGSITGDEQYF.